Listed below are T cell receptor beta chains from one sample, sequenced in a study of T cell clusters in autoimmune cytopenias. TCRdb re-called the multiplex PCR reads; every CDR3 protein appears as one record, without DNA. Here the sample table reports about 15,000 distinct CDR3 sequences. The specimen sequenced was peripheral blood. These receptors all come from a human donor with an autoimmune cytopenia or autoimmune hepatitis (not recorded which). CDR3s include the opening cysteine and the closing phenylalanine or tryptophan. The order of the fields is clone size, J gene, V gene, CDR3 length, CDR3 protein. Part of the rows lack a size; the others show once, few, many or a class for expanded clones.

size: medium-sized
J: TRBJ2-7
V: TRBV19
length: 15
CDR3: CASSPQAGGVNEQYF

size: -
J: TRBJ2-3
V: TRBV6-5
length: 15
CDR3: CASSGLGQGADTQYF

size: -
J: TRBJ2-7
V: TRBV6-5
length: 14
CDR3: CASGQGVGWYEQYF

size: -
J: TRBJ2-1
V: TRBV7-9
length: 16
CDR3: CASSLSLAGGNNEQFF

size: medium-sized
J: TRBJ1-6
V: TRBV19
length: 16
CDR3: CASSPTTGLGDSPLHF

size: -
J: TRBJ1-4
V: TRBV5-4
length: 13
CDR3: CAASRRQDEKLFF

size: -
J: TRBJ1-2
V: TRBV6-5
length: 14
CDR3: CASSSGQDSYGYTF

size: medium-sized
J: TRBJ2-7
V: TRBV29-1
length: 15
CDR3: CSVVGLAGGGYEQYF

size: -
J: TRBJ1-1
V: TRBV5-4
length: 15
CDR3: CASSSLQGMSTEAFF

size: -
J: TRBJ1-2
V: TRBV29-1
length: 11
CDR3: CSAPVNYGYTF

size: -
J: TRBJ1-1
V: TRBV5-5
length: 15
CDR3: CASSFGQQSITEAFF

size: medium-sized
J: TRBJ2-1
V: TRBV19
length: 15
CDR3: CASSLGVASYNEQFF

size: -
J: TRBJ1-3
V: TRBV18
length: 16
CDR3: CASSPTGKGSGNTIYF

size: -
J: TRBJ1-4
V: TRBV7-2
length: 13
CDR3: CASSPRLYEKLFF

size: medium-sized
J: TRBJ2-3
V: TRBV29-1
length: 13
CDR3: CSVRQVLTDTQYF

size: -
J: TRBJ2-1
V: TRBV12-3/TRBV12-4
length: 15
CDR3: CASRSSGSTYNEQFF

size: -
J: TRBJ1-2
V: TRBV13
length: 15
CDR3: CASSSLDRGISGYTF

size: -
J: TRBJ2-7
V: TRBV11-2
length: 13
CDR3: CASSPLAGNEQYF

size: medium-sized
J: TRBJ2-2
V: TRBV29-1
length: 11
CDR3: CSVVAAGELFF

size: medium-sized
J: TRBJ2-3
V: TRBV12-3/TRBV12-4
length: 11
CDR3: CASSASNTQYF

size: -
J: TRBJ1-4
V: TRBV27
length: 14
CDR3: CASSFGGMGEKLFF

size: medium-sized
J: TRBJ2-1
V: TRBV6-5
length: 15
CDR3: CASKRDSTTYNEQFF

size: medium-sized
J: TRBJ1-1
V: TRBV29-1
length: 15
CDR3: CSVEDYGFMNTEAFF

size: medium-sized
J: TRBJ2-1
V: TRBV29-1
length: 15
CDR3: CSVGWGTGYYNEQFF

size: -
J: TRBJ1-6
V: TRBV18
length: 13
CDR3: CASGEGVGSPLHF

size: -
J: TRBJ2-1
V: TRBV5-1
length: 16
CDR3: CASSIQGGLGYNEQFF

size: -
J: TRBJ1-1
V: TRBV7-2
length: 12
CDR3: CASRTGLGEAFF

size: -
J: TRBJ2-3
V: TRBV12-3/TRBV12-4
length: 16
CDR3: CASSRLAGPSTDTQYF

size: -
J: TRBJ2-5
V: TRBV5-1
length: 13
CDR3: CASSVDLLETQYF

size: -
J: TRBJ2-6
V: TRBV30
length: 16
CDR3: CAWGLAGVTGANVLTF

size: medium-sized
J: TRBJ2-1
V: TRBV29-1
length: 14
CDR3: CSADSPSSYNEQFF

size: medium-sized
J: TRBJ2-5
V: TRBV5-4
length: 13
CDR3: CASSPLPWETQYF

size: -
J: TRBJ2-6
V: TRBV11-1
length: 15
CDR3: CASSGREVGANVLTF

size: -
J: TRBJ2-5
V: TRBV6-5
length: 16
CDR3: CASSRPPDRLEETQYF

size: -
J: TRBJ1-6
V: TRBV6-5
length: 17
CDR3: CASSYSATRGYRSPLHF

size: medium-sized
J: TRBJ2-7
V: TRBV6-1
length: 16
CDR3: CASTLALAGAVYEQYF

size: -
J: TRBJ2-2
V: TRBV6-5
length: 14
CDR3: CASNQGPVTGELFF

size: medium-sized
J: TRBJ2-7
V: TRBV29-1
length: 12
CDR3: CSVLTGPYEQYF

size: medium-sized
J: TRBJ2-1
V: TRBV6-1
length: 14
CDR3: CASREDSSYNEQFF